This section outlines one T cell receptor (beta chain) sequence together with its context. These data are taken from a study of identical twins. TCRdb processed the 5' RACE reads anew with MiXCR; each CDR3 protein has one entry. The sample lists about 520,000 distinct CDR3 sequences; 20% to 25% were seen once. Germline trimming cut 0 bases from V and 1 base from J; bases unmatched to any gene: 0. CDR1 and CDR2 from the germline V gene are SGDLS and YYNGEE. This CDR3 has 14 amino acids. This sample was shared with a second study, whose subject was T cells expressing NK-cell markers. In that study: Sorted CD3+CD56-NKG2C+, CD3+CD56+NKG2C+ and CD3+CD56+NKG2C- T cells supplied the TCR beta repertoires. Among eight sequenced donors, seven carried HCMV seropositivity while one was seronegative.

The clonotype comes from a woman aged 18-30 years in good health. Sequenced: CD4+ T cells sorted from blood. V gene TRBV9 combines with J gene TRBJ1-1; 7 bases agree with TRBD1. CDR3 protein: CASSVGTGNTEAFF. In DNA form, the CDR3 reads TGTGCCAGCAGCGTAGGGACAGGGAACACTGAAGCTTTCTTT.